This T cell receptor (beta chain) was documented in a study of blood T cell repertoires in COVID-19. V trimming: 2 bases; J trimming: 5 bases; junction bases outside the gene matches: 7. Germline V gene sequence: CDR1 MNHEY, CDR2 SMNVEV (reference sequence). The CDR3 runs to 16 residues. Some clones are missing from TCRdb's copy, which holds only in-frame ones; the method was immunoSEQ multiplex PCR. The sample comprises approximately 200,000 clones, 75% to 90% of which are singletons, and about 1.2% rests with the top ten. The receptor comes from a man aged 25-40 years who had recovered from COVID-19. Sequences were obtained from PBMCs or T cells enriched from blood (not recorded which). V gene TRBV27 combines with J gene TRBJ2-1; TRBD2 agrees at 9 bases. CDR3 sequence reads: CASSLLASGANNEQFF. CDR3 nucleotides: TGTGCCAGCAGTTTACTCGCTAGCGGGGCCAACAATGAGCAGTTCTTC.